There are a few counts of the clone carrying this T cell receptor beta chain. Its antigen is unidentified. Carried by the TCR beta cDNA libraries were unique molecular identifiers. T cells numbering roughly 0.9 to 10 million yielded cDNA molecules that totaled around 500,000. From the PCR reads, TCRdb called clonotypes with MiXCR, one entry per CDR3 protein. Of hundreds of thousands of distinct CDR3 sequences detected, approximately 53% appear once; the ten largest clones hold roughly 4.4%. The data belong to a study of post-analysis software for immune sequencing data. Points from the study as a whole: Multiple sclerosis patients had significantly lower normalized Chao1 diversity than controls. Included in a set of five TRBV segments more frequent in patients than controls were TRBV5-6, TRBV5-1 and TRBV20-1.

This CDR3 comprises 14 residues. Germline lookup yields CDR1 SQVTM and CDR2 ANQGSEA. With 4 bases removed from V and 11 bases from J, the gap between germline ends came to 23 bases. The specimen was blood. The rearrangement uses TRBV29-1 and TRBJ2-5; D is perhaps TRBD1 or TRBD2 (5 bases each). This clonotype was sampled from a girl aged 5-17 years with multiple sclerosis. CDR3 coding DNA: TGCAGCGTTGGGGGAAAGGCAGGCGTAGGGGAGCAGTACTTC. This sequence encodes CSVGGKAGVGEQYF.